The 19 T cell receptor beta chains below were found in one sample sequenced in a study of blood T cell repertoires in COVID-19. Clones were read by immunoSEQ multiplex PCR, and TCRdb kept only the in-frame ones, dropping some. The sample yields around 310,000 clones, 90% seen once. Sequenced: peripheral blood. These TCRs come from a woman aged 25 to 39 with COVID-19, enrolled during active disease.

This clone was recorded once. The chain joins TRBV14 to TRBJ2-3; 14 bases fit TRBD2. V dropped 6 bases and J dropped 8; count of bases not matched to a gene: 10. CDR1 is SGHDN, CDR2 FVKESK, per germline. The CDR3 extends over 16 amino acids. The CDR3 reads CASSQPGLAGVVTQYF. CDR3 coding DNA: TGTGCCAGCAGTCAACCGGGACTAGCGGGAGTTGTTACGCAGTATTTT.

Of note for this clone: In the same sample, other DNA sequences code for this CDR3. The gene calls are TRBV7-2 and TRBJ1-1, with D hard to call. The CDR3 consists of 12 residues. Germline CDR1 is SGHTA and CDR2 is FQGNSA. Trimming pared 3 bases from V and 3 bases from J, leaving 5 bases between. The CDR3 loop is CASSFSDTEAFF. CDR3 sequence (DNA): TGTGCCAGCAGCTTTTCAGACACTGAAGCTTTCTTT. Full variable domain (rest looked up from reference TRBV7-2 and TRBJ1-1): GAGVSQSPSNKVTEKGKDVELRCDPISGHTALYWYRQSLGQGLEFLIYFQGNSAPDKSGLPSDRFSAERTGGSVSTLTIQRTQQEDSAVYLCASSFSDTEAFFGQGTRLTVV.

This clone was detected only a few times. The chain carries TRBV24-1 and TRBJ2-2; TRBD2 is a possible D gene (6 bases). The V end lost 7 bases, the J end lost 5 bases, and 16 bases lay between the germline ends. CDR1 is KGHDR, CDR2 SFDVKD, per germline. This CDR3 is 15 amino acids long. This chain's CDR3 is CATRGGGTETGELFF. CDR3 coding DNA: TGTGCCACCAGGGGGGGAGGAACCGAGACCGGGGAGCTGTTTTTT.

Here the CDR3 reads CASSLRVGEAFF. Here the CDR3 DNA reads TGTGCCAGCAGCCTCAGGGTAGGTGAAGCTTTCTTT. The V and J genes are TRBV5-4 and TRBJ1-1; possibly TRBD1 for D (5 bases). The ends were cut back, 4 bases at V and 7 bases at J, with 11 bases in the middle. The germline CDR1 and CDR2 sequences are SGHNT and YYREEE (reference sequence). CDR3 length equals 12 residues.

The rearrangement uses TRBV4-1 and TRBJ1-6, with D tentatively TRBD1 (5 bases). The CDR3 sequence is 14 residues long. Looked up from germline, CDR1 is MGHRA and CDR2 is YSYEKL. V was shortened by 3 bases and J by 8 bases, with 11 bases between the two germline ends. Here the CDR3 reads CASSQGPGDSPLHF. The CDR3 nucleotides are TGCGCCAGCAGCCAGGGACCGGGGGATTCACCCCTCCACTTT.

This chain connects TRBV18 to TRBJ2-5; D ambiguous. The CDR3 totals 13 residues. Trimming stripped 2 bases from V and 13 bases from J, with 17 bases between. The germline V gene has CDR1 KGHSH and CDR2 LQKENI. The CDR3 nucleotides are TGTGCCAGCTCACCATTACCCCAGGATCGCCCGTACTTC. Amino acid sequence: CASSPLPQDRPYF.

Points on this clone: This could be a read error, since a much larger clone is one nucleotide away. The rearrangement uses TRBV6-1 and TRBJ1-1; D possibly corresponds to TRBD1 (6 bases). V was trimmed by 3 bases and J by 1 base, leaving 6 bases between them. CDR1 is MNHNS and CDR2 is SASEGT in the germline V gene. The CDR3 is 13 residues long. CDR3: CASSDRGNTEAFF. The CDR3 DNA reads as TGTGCCAGCAGTGACAGGGGGAACACTGAAGCTTTCTTT.

The chain combines TRBV3-1 (or the pseudogene TRBV3-2) with TRBJ2-5, with 9 bases matching TRBD2. CDR1 and CDR2 (germline): LGHDT, YNNKEL (reference sequence). The CDR3 is made up of 20 amino acids. V gave up 3 bases and J gave up 1 base; unmatched junction bases: 18. The CDR3 nucleotides read TGTGCCAGCAGCCATGCCGAAACAGGCTGGCGGGAGGGGACCCAAGAGACCCAGTACTTC. It translates to CASSHAETGWREGTQETQYF.

The chain combines TRBV2 with TRBJ2-3; maybe TRBD2 (5 bases). Trimming pared 2 bases from V and 6 bases from J, leaving 9 bases between. CDR1 and CDR2 (germline): SNHLY, FYNNEI. This CDR3 is 13 amino acids long. The CDR3 region is CASSESDWDTQYF. The CDR3 DNA is TGTGCCAGCAGTGAATCGGACTGGGATACGCAGTATTTT.

The V call is TRBV5-1, the J call TRBJ2-1; 10 positions match TRBD2. The ends lost 2 bases at V and 0 bases at J; junction bases unmatched: 2. Germline V gene data show CDR1 as SGHRS and CDR2 as YFSETQ. The CDR3 runs to 16 residues. The DNA of the CDR3 is TGCGCCAGCAGCTTCGCTAGCGGGAGCTCCTACAATGAGCAGTTCTTC. Amino acids: CASSFASGSSYNEQFF. The entire variable domain, with the rest obtained from reference TRBV5-1 and TRBJ2-1, is as follows: KAGVTQTPRYLIKTRGQQVTLSCSPISGHRSVSWYQQTPGQGLQFLFEYFSETQRNKGNFPGRFSGRQFSNSRSEMNVSTLELGDSALYLCASSFASGSSYNEQFFGPGTRLTVL.

This clone has only a few counts. This chain uses TRBV5-1 with TRBJ2-3; D gene ambiguous. V was pared by 4 bases and J by 2 bases, with 17 bases between. CDR1 and CDR2 from the germline V gene are SGHRS and YFSETQ. The CDR3 sequence is 16 residues long. The CDR3 reads CASSPRPLEVTDTQYF. The CDR3 region has the DNA TGCGCCAGCAGCCCGCGCCCGCTAGAGGTCACAGATACGCAGTATTTT.

J is TRBJ2-2 and V is TRBV6-1, with TRBD2 as a possible D gene (6 bases). CDR1 and CDR2 (germline): MNHNS, SASEGT. V was pared by 3 bases and J by 6 bases, with 11 bases between. This CDR3 contains 14 residues. The CDR3 DNA follows: TGTGCCAGCAGTGAGGCAGGGAGGTCCGGGGAGCTGTTTTTT. As protein: CASSEAGRSGELFF.

V usage is TRBV28 and J usage is TRBJ2-5; D is ambiguous. The CDR3 totals 14 residues. Germline loops: CDR1 MDHEN, CDR2 SYDVKM. Between the trimmed V and J ends, which lost 4 bases and 0 bases, there was a span of 9 bases. CDR3 coding DNA: TGTGCCAGCAGTTCCACAACGTACCAAGAGACCCAGTACTTC. Its protein is CASSSTTYQETQYF.

The chain has TRBV19 and TRBJ2-3; possibly TRBD1 for D (6 bases). Germline V gene lookup returns CDR1 LNHDA and CDR2 SQIVND (reference sequence). Trimming took off 3 bases at V and 0 bases at J, with 13 bases between the two ends. There are 16 residues in the CDR3. The CDR3 sequence: CASSIRTETSTDTQYF. CDR3 in DNA: TGTGCCAGTAGTATTAGGACAGAAACTAGCACAGATACGCAGTATTTT.

J is TRBJ2-5 and V is TRBV2; 11 nucleotides line up with TRBD2. The CDR3 extends over 17 amino acids. Germline CDR1 reads SNHLY; CDR2 reads FYNNEI. Trimming cost V 0 bases and J 0 bases; bases outside gene matches: 3. The DNA for the CDR3 is TGTGCCAGCAGTGAAGCGCAGGGACTAGCGGACCAAGAGACCCAGTACTTC. As protein: CASSEAQGLADQETQYF.

The V call is TRBV5-1, the J call TRBJ2-5, with D tentatively TRBD2 (6 bases). V lost 3 bases and J 5 bases, leaving 14 bases between the germline ends. This CDR3 spans 14 amino acids. From germline, CDR1 is SGHRS and CDR2 YFSETQ. The DNA of the CDR3 is TGCGCCAGCAGCTGGTCGGGAGTGCGGGAGACCCAGTACTTC. This gives the protein CASSWSGVRETQYF.

J is TRBJ2-7 and V is TRBV7-2, with TRBD2 matching over 9 bases. Germline V gene sequence: CDR1 SGHTA, CDR2 FQGNSA. The CDR3 spans 15 residues. With V trimmed by 2 bases and J by 6 bases, 8 bases remained unmatched. The CDR3 protein is CASSLSGAGGLEQYF. For the CDR3, the DNA is TGTGCCAGCAGCTTAAGTGGAGCGGGAGGACTCGAGCAGTACTTC.

This chain joins TRBV2 and TRBJ1-3, with D possibly being TRBD1 (6 bases). The V gene's germline CDR1 is SNHLY and CDR2 FYNNEI. Deletions cut 7 bases from V and 0 bases from J, with 7 bases between. CDR3 size: 13 residues. The CDR3: CASTGDSGNTIYF. DNA for the CDR3: TGTGCCAGCACAGGGGACTCTGGAAACACCATATATTTT.

The chain joins TRBV5-1 to TRBJ2-7; 8 nucleotides agree with TRBD2. The CDR3 length is 14 residues. J gave up 9 bases and V 4 bases, and 12 bases lay outside the gene matches. The germline V gene has CDR1 SGHRS and CDR2 YFSETQ. In nucleotides, the CDR3 is TGCGCCAGCAGCGGGGTAGCGGGAATCGATAGGCAGTACTTC. It specifies CASSGVAGIDRQYF.